This record covers a single TCR beta chain. Its antigen is as yet unknown. Carrying UMI labels, the TRB cDNA libraries were prepared through 5' RACE. TCRdb reprocessed the 5' RACE reads and reports one entry per CDR3 protein, with no DNA. The sample includes around 45,000 distinct CDR3 sequences. This specimen comes from a study of CXCR3-negative and CXCR3-positive naive CD8 T cells. Broader study findings: When CXCR3-positive naive cells were set against CXCR3-negative naive cells, the former had more hydrophobic TRB CDR3s. Similarly elevated diversity marked both naive subsets, with memory CD8+ cells showing far lower diversity. For naive cells, CXCR3-negative and CXCR3-positive subsets had similar TRBV-TRBJ usage; for memory cells, usage differed.

The V gene's germline CDR1 is MDHEN and CDR2 SYDVKM. The CDR3 sequence is 13 residues long. The genes are TRBV28 and TRBJ2-5. The material sequenced was naive CXCR3- CD8+ T cells from blood. Subset described: CD45RO-CCR7+CD27+CD95- naive CD8+ T cells lacking CXCR3 (TNR3-). The TCR originated in a human donor in good health. Some clones in this sample may be carry-over from other donors' samples. The CDR3 protein is CASSLEGQETQYF. The full variable domain, rest sourced from reference TRBV28 and TRBJ2-5, is DVKVTQSSRYLVKRTGEKVFLECVQDMDHENMFWYRQDPGLGLRLIYFSYDVKMKEKGDIPEGYSVSREKKERFSLILESASTNQTSMYLCASSLEGQETQYFGPGTRLLVL.